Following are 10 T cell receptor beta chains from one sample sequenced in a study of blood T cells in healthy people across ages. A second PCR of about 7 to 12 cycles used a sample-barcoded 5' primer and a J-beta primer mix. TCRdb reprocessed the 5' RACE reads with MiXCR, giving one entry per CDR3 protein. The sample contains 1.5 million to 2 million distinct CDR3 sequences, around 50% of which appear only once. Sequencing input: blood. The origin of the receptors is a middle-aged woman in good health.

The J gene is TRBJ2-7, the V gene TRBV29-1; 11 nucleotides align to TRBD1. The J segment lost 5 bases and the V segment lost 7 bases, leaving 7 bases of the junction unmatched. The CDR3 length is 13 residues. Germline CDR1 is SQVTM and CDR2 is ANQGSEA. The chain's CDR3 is CSANGQGADEQYF. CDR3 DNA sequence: TGCAGCGCGAATGGACAGGGGGCCGACGAGCAGTACTTC.

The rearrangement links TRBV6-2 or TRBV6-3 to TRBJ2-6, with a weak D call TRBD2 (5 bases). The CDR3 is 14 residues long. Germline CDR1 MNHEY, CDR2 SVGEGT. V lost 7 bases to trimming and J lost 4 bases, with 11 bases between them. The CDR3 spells CASTEGGGANVLTF. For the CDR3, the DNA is TGTGCCAGCACCGAAGGAGGCGGGGCCAACGTCCTGACTTTC.

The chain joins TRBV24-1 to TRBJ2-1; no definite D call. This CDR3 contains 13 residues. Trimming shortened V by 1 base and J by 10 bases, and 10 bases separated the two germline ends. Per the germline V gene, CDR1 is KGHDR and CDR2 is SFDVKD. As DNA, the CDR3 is TGTGCCACCAGTGATTTTGAAAAGAGAGAGCAGTTCTTC. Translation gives CATSDFEKREQFF.

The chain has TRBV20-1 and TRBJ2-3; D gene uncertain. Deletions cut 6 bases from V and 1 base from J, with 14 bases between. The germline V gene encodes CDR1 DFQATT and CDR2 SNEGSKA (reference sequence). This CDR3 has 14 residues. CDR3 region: CSAKISGGTDTQYF. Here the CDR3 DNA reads TGCAGTGCCAAAATTAGTGGGGGCACAGATACGCAGTATTTT.

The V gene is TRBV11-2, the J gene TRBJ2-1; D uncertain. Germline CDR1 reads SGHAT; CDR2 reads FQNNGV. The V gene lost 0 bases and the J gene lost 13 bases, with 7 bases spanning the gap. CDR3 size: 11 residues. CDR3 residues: CASSLDVRQFF. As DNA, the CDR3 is TGTGCCAGCAGCTTAGATGTGCGACAGTTCTTC.

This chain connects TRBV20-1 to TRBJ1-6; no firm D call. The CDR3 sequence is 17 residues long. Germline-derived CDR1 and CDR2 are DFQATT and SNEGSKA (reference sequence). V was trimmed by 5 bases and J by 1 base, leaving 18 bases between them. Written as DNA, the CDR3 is TGCAGTGCTTGGACGGTCTCGGCCGGGTCCTATAATTCACCCCTCCACTTT. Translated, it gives CSAWTVSAGSYNSPLHF.

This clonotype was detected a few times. The CDR3 DNA reads TGTGCCAGCAGTTTAGAGTATTTT. The encoded protein is CASSLEYF. This rearrangement joins TRBV12-3 or TRBV12-4 to TRBJ2-3; D is ambiguous. Trimming stripped 1 base from V and 13 bases from J, with 0 bases between. CDR3 length: 8 amino acids.

The CDR3 sequence: CSARPASGGYGSEQFF. The CDR3 DNA is TGCAGTGCACGCCCGGCTAGCGGGGGTTACGGATCTGAGCAGTTCTTC. The chain carries TRBV20-1 and TRBJ2-1; 10 bases line up with TRBD2. CDR3 length: 16 residues. V was clipped by 6 bases and J by 9 bases; unmatched bases: 17. The V gene's germline CDR1 is DFQATT and CDR2 SNEGSKA (reference sequence).

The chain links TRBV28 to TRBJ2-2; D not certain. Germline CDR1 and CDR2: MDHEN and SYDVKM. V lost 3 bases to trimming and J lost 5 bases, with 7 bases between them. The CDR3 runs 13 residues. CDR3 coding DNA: TGTGCCAGCAGTTTTCTTTATACCGGGGAGCTGTTTTTT. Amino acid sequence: CASSFLYTGELFF.

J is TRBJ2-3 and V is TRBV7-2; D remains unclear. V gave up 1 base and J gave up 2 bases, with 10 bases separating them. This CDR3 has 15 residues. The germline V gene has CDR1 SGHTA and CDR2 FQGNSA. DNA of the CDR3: TGTGCCAGCAGCTTAGGAGACCTACTCACAGATACGCAGTATTTT. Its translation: CASSLGDLLTDTQYF.